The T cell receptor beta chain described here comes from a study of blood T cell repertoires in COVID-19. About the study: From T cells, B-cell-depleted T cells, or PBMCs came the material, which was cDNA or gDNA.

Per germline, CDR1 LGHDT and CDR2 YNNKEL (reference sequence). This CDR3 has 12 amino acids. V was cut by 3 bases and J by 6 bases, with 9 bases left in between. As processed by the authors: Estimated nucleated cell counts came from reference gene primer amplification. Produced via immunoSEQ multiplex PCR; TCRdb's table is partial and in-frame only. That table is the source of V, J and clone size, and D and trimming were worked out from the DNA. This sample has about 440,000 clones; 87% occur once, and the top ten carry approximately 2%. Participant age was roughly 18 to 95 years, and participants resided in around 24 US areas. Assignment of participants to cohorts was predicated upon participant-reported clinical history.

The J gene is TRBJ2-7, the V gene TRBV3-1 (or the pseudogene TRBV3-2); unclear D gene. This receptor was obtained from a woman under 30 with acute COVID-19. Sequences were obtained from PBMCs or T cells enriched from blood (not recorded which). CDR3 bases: TGTGCCAGCAGCCATGCATCGGGCGAGCAGTACTTC. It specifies CASSHASGEQYF.